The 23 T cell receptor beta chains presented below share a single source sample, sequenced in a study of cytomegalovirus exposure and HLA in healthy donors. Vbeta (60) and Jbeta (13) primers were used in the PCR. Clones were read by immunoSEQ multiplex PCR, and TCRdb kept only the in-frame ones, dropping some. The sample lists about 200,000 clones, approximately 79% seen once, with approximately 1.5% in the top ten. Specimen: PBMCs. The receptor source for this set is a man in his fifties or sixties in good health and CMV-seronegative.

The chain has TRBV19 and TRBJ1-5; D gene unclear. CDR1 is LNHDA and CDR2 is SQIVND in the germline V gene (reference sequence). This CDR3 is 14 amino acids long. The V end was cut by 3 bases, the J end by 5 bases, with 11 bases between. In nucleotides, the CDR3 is TGTGCCAGTAGTATGCCGGGGTATGATCAGCCCCAGCATTTT. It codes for CASSMPGYDQPQHF.

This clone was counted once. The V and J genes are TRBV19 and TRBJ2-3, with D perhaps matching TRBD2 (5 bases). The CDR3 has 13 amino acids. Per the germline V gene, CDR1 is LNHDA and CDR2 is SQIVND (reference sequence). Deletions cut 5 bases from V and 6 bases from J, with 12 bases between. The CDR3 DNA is TGTGCCAGTAGTCCCTCGAGCGGCGATACGCAGTATTTT. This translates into CASSPSSGDTQYF.

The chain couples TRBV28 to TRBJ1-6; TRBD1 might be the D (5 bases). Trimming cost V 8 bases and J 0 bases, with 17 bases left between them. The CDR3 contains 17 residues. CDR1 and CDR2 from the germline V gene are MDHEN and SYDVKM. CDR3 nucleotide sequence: TGTGCCAGCGAGGAGGGACGGCTGAGCTCCTATAATTCACCCCTCCACTTT. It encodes CASEEGRLSSYNSPLHF.

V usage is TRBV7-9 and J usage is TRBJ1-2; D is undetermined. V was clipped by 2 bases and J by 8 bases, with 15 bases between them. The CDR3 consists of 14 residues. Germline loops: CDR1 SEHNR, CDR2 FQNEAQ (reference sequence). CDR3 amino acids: CASSLSEGRRGYTF. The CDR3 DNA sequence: TGTGCCAGCAGCTTATCGGAAGGGAGGAGGGGCTACACCTTC.

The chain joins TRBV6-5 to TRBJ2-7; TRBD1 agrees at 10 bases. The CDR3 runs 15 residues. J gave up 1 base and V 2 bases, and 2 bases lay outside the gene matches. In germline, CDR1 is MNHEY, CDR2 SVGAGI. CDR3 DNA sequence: TGTGCCAGCAGTTACGGGACAGGGGTATCCTACGAGCAGTACTTC. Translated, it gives CASSYGTGVSYEQYF.

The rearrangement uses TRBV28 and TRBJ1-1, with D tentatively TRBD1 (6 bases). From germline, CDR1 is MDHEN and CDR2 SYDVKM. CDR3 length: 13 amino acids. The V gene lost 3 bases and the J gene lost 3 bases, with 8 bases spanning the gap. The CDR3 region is CASSFTGYTEAFF. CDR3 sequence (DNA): TGTGCCAGCAGTTTTACAGGGTACACTGAAGCTTTCTTT.

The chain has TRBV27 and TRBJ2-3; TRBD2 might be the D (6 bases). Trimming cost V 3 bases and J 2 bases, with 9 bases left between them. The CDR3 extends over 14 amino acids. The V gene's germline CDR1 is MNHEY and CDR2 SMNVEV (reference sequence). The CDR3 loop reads CASSFIAATDTQYF. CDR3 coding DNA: TGTGCCAGCAGTTTCATAGCGGCCACAGATACGCAGTATTTT.

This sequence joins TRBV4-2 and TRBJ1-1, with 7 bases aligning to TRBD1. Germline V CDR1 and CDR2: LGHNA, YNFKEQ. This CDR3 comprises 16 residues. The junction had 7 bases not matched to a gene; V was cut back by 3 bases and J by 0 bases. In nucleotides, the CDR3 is TGTGCCAGCAGCCAGGGCCTGGGACAGATGAACACTGAAGCTTTCTTT. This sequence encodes CASSQGLGQMNTEAFF.

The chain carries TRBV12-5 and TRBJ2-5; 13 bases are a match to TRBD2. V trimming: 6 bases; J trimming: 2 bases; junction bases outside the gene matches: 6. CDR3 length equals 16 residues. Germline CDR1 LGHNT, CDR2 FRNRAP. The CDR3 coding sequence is TGTGCTAGTGGGTCCCCGGGACTAGCGGGACAAGAGACCCAGTACTTC. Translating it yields CASGSPGLAGQETQYF.

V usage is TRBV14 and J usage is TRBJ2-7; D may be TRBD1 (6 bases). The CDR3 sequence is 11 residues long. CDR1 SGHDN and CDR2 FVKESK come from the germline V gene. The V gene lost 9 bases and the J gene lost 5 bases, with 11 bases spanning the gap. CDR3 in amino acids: CARGGPNEQYF. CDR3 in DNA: TGTGCCAGAGGGGGTCCGAACGAGCAGTACTTC.

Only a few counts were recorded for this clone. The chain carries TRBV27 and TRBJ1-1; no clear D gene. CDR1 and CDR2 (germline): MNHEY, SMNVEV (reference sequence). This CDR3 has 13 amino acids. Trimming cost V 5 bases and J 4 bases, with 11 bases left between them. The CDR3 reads CASSPSWATEAFF. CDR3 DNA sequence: TGTGCCAGCAGTCCCTCCTGGGCCACTGAAGCTTTCTTT.

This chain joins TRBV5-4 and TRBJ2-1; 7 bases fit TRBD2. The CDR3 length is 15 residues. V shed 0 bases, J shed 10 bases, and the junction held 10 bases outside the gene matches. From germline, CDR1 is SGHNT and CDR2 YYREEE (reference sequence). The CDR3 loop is CASSLDLAALVEQFF. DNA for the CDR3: TGTGCCAGCAGCTTGGACCTAGCGGCGCTCGTAGAGCAGTTCTTC.

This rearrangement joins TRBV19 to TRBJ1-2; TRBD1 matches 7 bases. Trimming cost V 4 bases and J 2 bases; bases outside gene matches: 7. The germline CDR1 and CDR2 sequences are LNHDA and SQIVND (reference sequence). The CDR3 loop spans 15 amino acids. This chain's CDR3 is CASSRDRLLNYGYTF. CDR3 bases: TGTGCCAGTAGTAGGGACAGATTGCTGAACTATGGCTACACCTTC. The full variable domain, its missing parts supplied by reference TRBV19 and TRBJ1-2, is DGGITQSPKYLFRKEGQNVTLSCEQNLNHDAMYWYRQDPGQGLRLIYYSQIVNDFQKGDIAEGYSVSREKKESFPLTVTSAQKNPTAFYLCASSRDRLLNYGYTFGSGTRLTVV.

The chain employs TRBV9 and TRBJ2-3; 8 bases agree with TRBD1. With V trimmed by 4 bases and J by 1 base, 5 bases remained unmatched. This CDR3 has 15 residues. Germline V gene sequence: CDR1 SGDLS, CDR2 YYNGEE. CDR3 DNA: TGTGCCAGCAGCTCAACGGACAGGGGCACAGATACGCAGTATTTT. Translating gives CASSSTDRGTDTQYF.

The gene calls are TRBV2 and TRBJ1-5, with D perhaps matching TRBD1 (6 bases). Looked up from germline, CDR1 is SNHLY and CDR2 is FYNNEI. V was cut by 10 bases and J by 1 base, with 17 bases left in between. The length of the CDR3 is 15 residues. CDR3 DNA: TGTGCCACCCGGAGGGGGGGTTCGAGCAATCAGCCCCAGCATTTT. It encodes CATRRGGSSNQPQHF. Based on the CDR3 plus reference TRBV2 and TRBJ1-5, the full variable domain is EPEVTQTPSHQVTQMGQEVILRCVPISNHLYFYWYRQILGQKVEFLVSFYNNEISEKSEIFDDQFSVERPDGSNFTLKIRSTKLEDSAMYFCATRRGGSSNQPQHFGDGTRLSIL.

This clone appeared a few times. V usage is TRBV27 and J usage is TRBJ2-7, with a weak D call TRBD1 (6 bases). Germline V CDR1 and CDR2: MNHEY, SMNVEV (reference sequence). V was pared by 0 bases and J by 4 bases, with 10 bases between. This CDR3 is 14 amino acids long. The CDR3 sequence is CASSLSRTDYEQYF. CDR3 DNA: TGTGCCAGCAGTTTATCCCGGACAGATTACGAGCAGTACTTC.

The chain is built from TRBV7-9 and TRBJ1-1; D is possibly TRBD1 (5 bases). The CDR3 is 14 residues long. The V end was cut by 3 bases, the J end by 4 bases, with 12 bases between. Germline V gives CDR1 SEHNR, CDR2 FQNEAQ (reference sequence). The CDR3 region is CASSFTGAGTEAFF. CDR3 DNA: TGTGCCAGCAGCTTTACAGGAGCGGGCACTGAAGCTTTCTTT.

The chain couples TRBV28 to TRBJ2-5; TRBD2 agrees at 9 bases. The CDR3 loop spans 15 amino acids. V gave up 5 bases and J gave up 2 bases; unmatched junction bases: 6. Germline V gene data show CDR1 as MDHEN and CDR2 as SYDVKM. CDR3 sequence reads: CASSPSGTYQETQYF. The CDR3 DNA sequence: TGTGCCAGCAGTCCTAGCGGGACTTATCAAGAGACCCAGTACTTC. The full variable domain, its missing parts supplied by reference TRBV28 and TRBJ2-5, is DVKVTQSSRYLVKRTGEKVFLECVQDMDHENMFWYRQDPGLGLRLIYFSYDVKMKEKGDIPEGYSVSREKKERFSLILESASTNQTSMYLCASSPSGTYQETQYFGPGTRLLVL.

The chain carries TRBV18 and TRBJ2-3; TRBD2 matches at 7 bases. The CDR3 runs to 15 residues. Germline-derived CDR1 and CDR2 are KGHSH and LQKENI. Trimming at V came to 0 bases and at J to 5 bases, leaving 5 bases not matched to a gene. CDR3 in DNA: TGTGCCAGCTCACCACCGGCGGGAGTGGAAGATACGCAGTATTTT. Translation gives CASSPPAGVEDTQYF.

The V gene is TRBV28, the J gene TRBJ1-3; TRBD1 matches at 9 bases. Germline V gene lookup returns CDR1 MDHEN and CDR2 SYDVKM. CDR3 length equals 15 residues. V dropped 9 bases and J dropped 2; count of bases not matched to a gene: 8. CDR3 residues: CASTSQGAAGNTIYF. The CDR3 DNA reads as TGTGCCAGTACCTCACAGGGGGCGGCTGGAAACACCATATATTTT.

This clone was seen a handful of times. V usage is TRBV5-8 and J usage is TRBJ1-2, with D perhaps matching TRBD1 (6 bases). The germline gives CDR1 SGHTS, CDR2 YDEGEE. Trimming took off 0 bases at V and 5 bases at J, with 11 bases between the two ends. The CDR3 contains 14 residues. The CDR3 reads CASSLGVRGYGYTF. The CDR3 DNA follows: TGTGCCAGCAGCTTGGGGGTCAGGGGATATGGCTACACCTTC.

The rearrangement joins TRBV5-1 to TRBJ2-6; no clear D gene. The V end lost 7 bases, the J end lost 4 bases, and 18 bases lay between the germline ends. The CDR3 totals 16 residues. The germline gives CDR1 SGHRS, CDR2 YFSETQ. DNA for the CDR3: TGCGCCAGCGCACCGACTCGAGGTACGGGGGCCAACGTCCTGACTTTC. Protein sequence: CASAPTRGTGANVLTF.

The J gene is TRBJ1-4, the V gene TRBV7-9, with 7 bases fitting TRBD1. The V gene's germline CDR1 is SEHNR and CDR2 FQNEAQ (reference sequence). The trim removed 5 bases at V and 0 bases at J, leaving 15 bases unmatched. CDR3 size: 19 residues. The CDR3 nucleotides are TGTGCCAGCAGCGAAATTAGACAGGGTAACTATGCAACTAATGAAAAACTGTTTTTT. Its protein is CASSEIRQGNYATNEKLFF. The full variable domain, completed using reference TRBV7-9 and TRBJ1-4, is DTGVSQNPRHKITKRGQNVTFRCDPISEHNRLYWYRQTLGQGPEFLTYFQNEAQLEKSRLLSDRFSAERPKGSFSTLEIQRTEQGDSAMYLCASSEIRQGNYATNEKLFFGSGTQLSVL.